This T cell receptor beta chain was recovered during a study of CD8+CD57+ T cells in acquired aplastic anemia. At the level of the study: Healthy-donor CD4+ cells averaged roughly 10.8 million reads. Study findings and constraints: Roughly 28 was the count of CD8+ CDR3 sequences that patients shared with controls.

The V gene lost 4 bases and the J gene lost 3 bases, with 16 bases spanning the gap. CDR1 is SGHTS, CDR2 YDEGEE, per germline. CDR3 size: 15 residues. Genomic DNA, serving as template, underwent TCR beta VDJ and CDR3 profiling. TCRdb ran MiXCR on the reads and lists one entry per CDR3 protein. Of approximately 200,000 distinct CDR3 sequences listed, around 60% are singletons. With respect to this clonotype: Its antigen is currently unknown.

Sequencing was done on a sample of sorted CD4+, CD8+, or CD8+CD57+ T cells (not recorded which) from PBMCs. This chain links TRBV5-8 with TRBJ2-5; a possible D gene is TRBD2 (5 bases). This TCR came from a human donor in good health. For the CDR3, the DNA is TGTGCCAGCAGCGAAGGAACTAGGATTAAAGAGACCCAGTACTTC. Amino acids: CASSEGTRIKETQYF. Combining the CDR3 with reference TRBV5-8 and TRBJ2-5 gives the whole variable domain EAGVTQSPTHLIKTRGQQATLRCSPISGHTSVYWYQQALGLGLQFLLWYDEGEERNRGNFPPRFSGRQFPNYSSELNVNALELEDSALYLCASSEGTRIKETQYFGPGTRLLVL.